The 23 T cell receptor beta chains in this list originate from one sample, sequenced in a study of T cell responses to AZD1222 COVID-19 vaccine. The assay was immunoSEQ multiplex PCR, and TCRdb's table has in-frame clones only and misses some. The sample comprises around 140,000 clones, more than 70% of which are singletons, and 1.5% to 2% rests with the top ten. The sample here was peripheral blood, taken 28 days after the second AZD1222 dose. Every receptor here comes from an adult who received the AZD1222 COVID-19 vaccine.

This clone has only one observation. The V gene is TRBV7-9, the J gene TRBJ1-5; 9 bases are shared with TRBD1. Germline V CDR1 and CDR2: SEHNR, FQNEAQ (reference sequence). V was clipped by 5 bases and J by 4 bases; unmatched bases: 6. The CDR3 spans 15 residues. The CDR3 is CASSGGTGNNQPQHF. The CDR3 DNA is TGTGCCAGCAGCGGGGGGACAGGGAATAATCAGCCCCAGCATTTT. Together with reference TRBV7-9 and TRBJ1-5, the CDR3 gives the full variable domain: DTGVSQNPRHKITKRGQNVTFRCDPISEHNRLYWYRQTLGQGPEFLTYFQNEAQLEKSRLLSDRFSAERPKGSFSTLEIQRTEQGDSAMYLCASSGGTGNNQPQHFGDGTRLSIL.

The V and J genes are TRBV6-5 and TRBJ1-1; a weak D match, TRBD1 (6 bases). CDR3 length equals 14 residues. Trimming took off 8 bases at V and 2 bases at J, with 15 bases between the two ends. Looked up from germline, CDR1 is MNHEY and CDR2 is SVGAGI. CDR3 in amino acids: CASLRGGINTEAFF. DNA of the CDR3: TGTGCCAGCCTTAGGGGGGGGATTAACACTGAAGCTTTCTTT.

The J gene is TRBJ2-5, the V gene TRBV4-3, with D unresolved. V lost 1 base and J lost 5, with 11 bases in between. CDR1 is LGHNA, CDR2 YSLEER, per germline. This CDR3 has 14 residues. This chain's CDR3 is CASSQGPKEETQYF. The CDR3 DNA sequence: TGCGCCAGCAGCCAAGGCCCCAAGGAGGAGACCCAGTACTTC.

The chain employs TRBV6-6 and TRBJ2-2; the D gene is possibly TRBD2 (6 bases). This CDR3 has 15 amino acids. The germline V gene has CDR1 MNHNY and CDR2 SVGAGI (reference sequence). Deletions cut 5 bases from V and 4 bases from J, with 14 bases between. The DNA for the CDR3 is TGTGCCAGCAGTATAACCGGGACTCTCACCGGGGAGCTGTTTTTT. Translated: CASSITGTLTGELFF.

The V and J genes are TRBV29-1 and TRBJ1-1, with a weak D call TRBD1 (5 bases). The CDR3 consists of 14 residues. Per germline, CDR1 SQVTM and CDR2 ANQGSEA. Between the trimmed V and J ends, which lost 4 bases and 5 bases, there was a span of 17 bases. CDR3 sequence: CSVVPGNGGTEAFF. In DNA, the CDR3 is TGCAGCGTTGTTCCAGGGAATGGGGGAACTGAAGCTTTCTTT.

The chain has TRBV25-1 and TRBJ2-7; TRBD2 is a possible D gene (6 bases). The CDR3 runs 17 residues. Germline CDR1 MGHDK, CDR2 SYGVNS. V gave up 1 base and J gave up 0 bases, with 16 bases separating them. CDR3 bases: TGTGCCAGCAGTGAATCGTCCGCGGGGAAGAGCTCCTACGAGCAGTACTTC. It is translated as CASSESSAGKSSYEQYF.

The rearrangement uses TRBV29-1 and TRBJ1-1, with D uncertain. The V end was cut by 5 bases, the J end by 1 base, with 8 bases between. The CDR3 length is 12 residues. Germline lookup yields CDR1 SQVTM and CDR2 ANQGSEA. CDR3 residues: CSVLQANTEAFF. CDR3 coding DNA: TGCAGCGTTCTCCAGGCGAACACTGAAGCTTTCTTT.

The chain links TRBV6-5 to TRBJ2-1; TRBD2 aligns across 11 bases. The CDR3 loop spans 14 amino acids. The junction had 7 bases not matched to a gene; V was cut back by 11 bases and J by 4 bases. Germline V gene lookup returns CDR1 MNHEY and CDR2 SVGAGI. The CDR3 sequence: CAAAIAGGYNEQFF. DNA of the CDR3: TGTGCCGCAGCAATAGCGGGAGGGTACAATGAGCAGTTCTTC.

This chain uses TRBV27 with TRBJ2-1; TRBD2 matches 8 bases. Germline loops: CDR1 MNHEY, CDR2 SMNVEV (reference sequence). The CDR3 consists of 16 residues. V lost 6 bases to trimming and J lost 1 base; unmatched junction nucleotides: 8. The CDR3 loop reads CASRSAGGSSYNEQFF. In DNA form, the CDR3 reads TGTGCCAGCAGATCCGCGGGAGGTTCTTCCTACAATGAGCAGTTCTTC.

The J gene is TRBJ1-1, the V gene TRBV5-4, with D perhaps TRBD1 (6 bases). This CDR3 has 15 amino acids. The germline gives CDR1 SGHNT, CDR2 YYREEE (reference sequence). V lost 4 bases and J 1 base, leaving 14 bases between the germline ends. CDR3 in amino acids: CASSVQQGGNTEAFF. In nucleotides, the CDR3 is TGTGCCAGCAGCGTTCAACAGGGAGGGAACACTGAAGCTTTCTTT.

The rearrangement uses TRBV7-9 and TRBJ1-2, with D perhaps matching TRBD1 (6 bases). With 6 bases removed from V and 8 bases from J, the gap between germline ends came to 13 bases. The CDR3 totals 12 residues. Looked up from germline, CDR1 is SEHNR and CDR2 is FQNEAQ (reference sequence). This CDR3 reads CASRLPQGGYTF. CDR3 DNA: TGTGCCAGCAGACTTCCTCAGGGGGGCTACACCTTC.

This chain uses TRBV4-1 with TRBJ2-3, with TRBD2 matching 13 bases. V was pared by 4 bases and J by 5 bases, with 6 bases of the junction left unmatched. The length of the CDR3 is 16 residues. Germline V lookup: CDR1 MGHRA, CDR2 YSYEKL. CDR3 DNA sequence: TGCGCCAGCAGCCCGGGGACTAGCGGGATTGTAGATACGCAGTATTTT. This translates into CASSPGTSGIVDTQYF.

A few counts support this clone. This chain links TRBV7-9 with TRBJ1-2; D possibly corresponds to TRBD1 (5 bases). Germline V gene data show CDR1 as SEHNR and CDR2 as FQNEAQ (reference sequence). Trimming took 5 bases from V and 8 from J, leaving 24 bases between them. The CDR3 loop spans 16 amino acids. DNA of the CDR3: TGTGCCAGCAGCCTAGGTCCCGGGACCCCTGGGGTCGGCTACACCTTC. This gives the protein CASSLGPGTPGVGYTF.

The chain is built from TRBV3-1 (or the pseudogene TRBV3-2) and TRBJ1-5; D is perhaps TRBD1 (6 bases). Germline CDR1 LGHDT, CDR2 YNNKEL (reference sequence). The germline V and J ends were trimmed by 6 bases and 5 bases, with 14 bases remaining between them. This CDR3 spans 14 amino acids. Written as DNA, the CDR3 is TGTGCCAGCAGTAATGGGGGGGCTCATCAGCCCCAGCATTTT. Protein product: CASSNGGAHQPQHF.

This clone has more than one count but fewer than ten. The chain joins TRBV19 to TRBJ1-4; D is unclear. Germline loops: CDR1 LNHDA, CDR2 SQIVND (reference sequence). V shed 1 base and J shed 7 bases, with 4 bases lying between them. CDR3 size: 12 residues. The CDR3 region is CASSIGGEKLFF. The CDR3 region has the DNA TGTGCCAGTAGTATAGGGGGTGAAAAACTGTTTTTT.

The chain couples TRBV29-1 to TRBJ2-1, with a weak D call TRBD2 (6 bases). The CDR3 is 14 amino acids. Germline lookup yields CDR1 SQVTM and CDR2 ANQGSEA. V gave up 7 bases and J gave up 7 bases, with 20 bases separating them. This CDR3 is CSGAIETRANEQFF. Here the CDR3 DNA reads TGCAGCGGTGCGATAGAGACTAGGGCTAATGAGCAGTTCTTC.

The V call is TRBV5-4, the J call TRBJ2-2, with 9 bases aligning to TRBD2. The germline gives CDR1 SGHNT, CDR2 YYREEE (reference sequence). With 0 bases clipped from V and 4 bases from J, the junction kept 7 bases outside the gene matches. The CDR3 extends over 17 amino acids. CDR3 in DNA: TGTGCCAGCAGCTTGGTCTTTAGCGGGAGACCCACCGGGGAGCTGTTTTTT. It specifies CASSLVFSGRPTGELFF.

The chain employs TRBV27 and TRBJ2-1; TRBD2 matches 7 bases. The CDR3 loop spans 13 amino acids. CDR1 and CDR2 from the germline V gene are MNHEY and SMNVEV (reference sequence). Trimming at V came to 2 bases and at J to 14 bases, leaving 9 bases not matched to a gene. DNA for the CDR3: TGTGCCAGCAGTTTACGTCTCCGGGACTATAAGTTCTTC. Translating gives CASSLRLRDYKFF.

The chain uses TRBV7-2 and TRBJ2-6; TRBD1 or TRBD2 may be the D gene (6 bases each). This CDR3 has 18 amino acids. Germline V gene sequence: CDR1 SGHTA, CDR2 FQGNSA. V was cut by 5 bases and J by 4 bases, with 21 bases left in between. CDR3 residues: CASSPKIPGAVGANVLTF. DNA for the CDR3: TGTGCCAGCAGCCCTAAAATCCCGGGGGCGGTGGGGGCCAACGTCCTGACTTTC.

The J gene is TRBJ2-3, the V gene TRBV11-2; TRBD2 aligns across 9 bases. Per germline, CDR1 SGHAT and CDR2 FQNNGV. V dropped 1 base and J dropped 2; count of bases not matched to a gene: 4. This CDR3 is 16 amino acids long. This CDR3 is CASSLGTSVYTDTQYF. The CDR3 DNA reads TGTGCCAGCAGCTTAGGGACTAGCGTATACACAGATACGCAGTATTTT.

The chain recombines TRBV27 with TRBJ1-1; D not resolved. Germline CDR1 and CDR2: MNHEY and SMNVEV (reference sequence). The V end was cut by 5 bases, the J end by 5 bases, with 12 bases between. The CDR3 has 13 amino acids. The CDR3 here is CASSIAWETEAFF. For the CDR3, the DNA is TGTGCCAGCAGTATAGCTTGGGAGACTGAAGCTTTCTTT.

V gene TRBV11-2 combines with J gene TRBJ1-2, with a tentative D call TRBD1 (5 bases). The V gene lost 3 bases and the J gene lost 2 bases, with 10 bases spanning the gap. CDR3 length equals 14 residues. Germline CDR1 SGHAT, CDR2 FQNNGV. CDR3 sequence (DNA): TGTGCCAGCAGCTTGGGGGGAGGAAACTATGGCTACACCTTC. Amino acid sequence: CASSLGGGNYGYTF. Supplemented by reference TRBV11-2 and TRBJ1-2, the full variable domain reads EAGVAQSPRYKIIEKRQSVAFWCNPISGHATLYWYQQILGQGPKLLIQFQNNGVVDDSQLPKDRFSAERLKGVDSTLKIQPAKLEDSAVYLCASSLGGGNYGYTFGSGTRLTVV.

The chain couples TRBV28 to TRBJ2-7; D call uncertain. CDR1 MDHEN and CDR2 SYDVKM come from the germline V gene. The CDR3 length is 15 residues. Trimming stripped 5 bases from V and 5 bases from J, with 19 bases between. CDR3 DNA sequence: TGTGCCAGCAGTCCTTTTGAGAATCCGGACCACGAGCAGTACTTC. It specifies CASSPFENPDHEQYF.